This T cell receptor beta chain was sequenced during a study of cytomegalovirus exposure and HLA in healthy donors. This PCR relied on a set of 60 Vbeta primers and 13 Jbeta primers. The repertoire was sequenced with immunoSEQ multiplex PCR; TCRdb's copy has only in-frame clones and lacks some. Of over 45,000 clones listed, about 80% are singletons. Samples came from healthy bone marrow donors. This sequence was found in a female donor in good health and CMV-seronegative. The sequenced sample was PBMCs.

The chain's CDR3 is CASSGAGVTEAFF. CDR3 sequence (DNA): TGTGCCAGCAGTGGAGCAGGGGTCACTGAAGCTTTCTTT. The rearrangement uses TRBV6-1 and TRBJ1-1, with D perhaps matching TRBD1 (6 bases). V lost 4 bases and J lost 4, with 10 bases in between. The CDR3 consists of 13 residues. Germline V lookup: CDR1 MNHNS, CDR2 SASEGT.